Sequencing of this TCR beta chain was carried out in a study of human T cells and chemical hapten exposure (dated by TCRdb to the early 2020s). Background for the entire study: For sensitization, 2% DPC in acetone was applied to a roughly 2 cm by roughly 2 cm area of upper inner arm skin. For TCR sequencing, blood came from about 29 alopecia patients at anywhere from one to four time points (pre-sensitization, 2, 6 and 24 weeks). Libraries were pooled for sequencing, and variation in per-sample TCR yields was attributed mainly to small differences in library volumes within the pool. Alopecia areata with under or over 50% scalp involvement, alopecia totalis and alopecia universalis were represented in the patient cohort, which was mostly female. Patch testing was performed on the upper back with Finn chambers containing 0.01% DPC, and the patch tests were scored after 6 days according to International Contact Dermatitis Research Group standards. This study followed changes in the peripheral blood TCR repertoire in vivo during primary and secondary sensitization of alopecia patients to the hapten diphenylcyclopropenone (DPC). Blood samples were taken from patients before sensitization (week 0) and then at 2, 6 and about 24 weeks after DPC sensitization. Patients additionally received weekly therapeutic DPC doses to the scalp throughout the approximately 24-week study period.

The library was prepared using RACE. Instrument used: NextSeq 500. Library preparation attached unique molecular identifiers to individual cDNA molecules for quantitative, reproducible TCR counting. From each blood RNA sample, both TCR alpha and TCR beta chains were sequenced. From the authors' description of their analysis: A median of around 96,000 TCRs per sample was observed, with a range of 23,224 to 690,600. The Decombinator software suite was used to annotate V, J and CDR3 in the TCR reads. To make PS versus PT1 abundance plots, every sample was subsampled to the same number of TCRs (28,000). TCRs were defined as expanded if absent before sensitization and observed at least eight times at the 2-week time point. TCRdb trimmed the raw reads at Q25, called clones with MiXCR and kept productive beta chains. CDR3 protein sequences are deduplicated, and each keeps its most common genes and DNA. None of the V and J calls come from the authors' own analysis; TCRdb made them. The sample includes 300,000 to 450,000 distinct CDR3 sequences, with around 5.5% observed a single time. In total, the top ten clones hold approximately 8.2% of the sample.

As for this clonotype: Its antigen is not yet known. No base quality values were provided; no much bigger clone lies one nucleotide off.

The intended sense of this specimen's time point label: pre-sensitization, week 0. The treatment or condition tag for this specimen amounts to: therapeutic diphenylcyclopropenone sensitization with weekly scalp DPC. At each patch-test visit, blood was drawn before the patch test was applied. Patients were considered eligible if aged 18 to 70, diagnosed with alopecia and deemed suitable for DPC therapy, and patients were excluded if pregnant. Total RNA was extracted from unfractionated whole blood collected in Tempus Blood RNA tubes. Trimming costs V 8 bases and J 7 bases, and their ends lie 12 bases apart. Inclusive of the bounding cysteine and phenylalanine, the CDR3 is 12 residues long. Only the CDR3 DNA is retained, 36 bases long and in frame from the first base. CDR1 is given as SNHLY and CDR2 as FYNNEI, both from the germline V gene. Broader findings and caveats from the paper: No change with DPC sensitization was found in the number of TCRs above 1 in 1000 frequency, and no evidence of global repertoire structure alterations was found. Because all patients had alopecia, a presumed autoimmune disease, the immune response of the patients might differ from that of healthy individuals. Repeated subsampling changed both the strength of the expansion versus patch-test correlation and the threshold at which that correlation became significant. Compared with pre-sensitization or healthy control sets, expanded TCRs formed significantly more large CDR3 similarity clusters, which is consistent with antigen-driven responses. A positive correlation was found between the number of PT1 expanded TCRs and patch test score, with significance reached at thresholds 8, 16 and 32 but not 4.

The source of this sequence is a woman aged 18 to 35 with alopecia areata. Some clones in this sample may be carry-over from other donors' samples. The chain is made from TRBV2 and TRBJ1-5; no D gene is confidently identified. This sample comprised whole blood, obtained in connection with sensitization to the hapten diphenylcyclopropenone (DPC). The CDR3 region reads CASSRSGQPQHF. The base sequence is TGTGCCAGCTCCCGGTCGGGGCAGCCCCAGCATTTT.